The 22 T cell receptor beta chains presented below share a single source sample, sequenced in a study of blood T cell repertoires in COVID-19. The method was immunoSEQ multiplex PCR; TCRdb's version includes in-frame clones alone and lacks a portion of them. The sample lists 300,000 to 400,000 clones, approximately 90% occurring once. Sequenced: peripheral blood. The receptors come from a woman aged 45-59 years with active or convalescent COVID-19.

V usage is TRBV5-1 and J usage is TRBJ1-4, with TRBD1 matching over 11 bases. The trim removed 4 bases at V and 6 bases at J, leaving 2 bases unmatched. The CDR3 loop spans 14 amino acids. The germline V gene has CDR1 SGHRS and CDR2 YFSETQ. CDR3 loop: CASSRTGGDEKLFF. The CDR3 nucleotides read TGCGCCAGCAGCCGGACAGGGGGCGATGAAAAACTGTTTTTT.

This clone is a singleton in its sample. V usage is TRBV28 and J usage is TRBJ1-2, with D possibly being TRBD1 (5 bases). The CDR3 extends over 14 amino acids. Per germline, CDR1 MDHEN and CDR2 SYDVKM. Between the trimmed V and J ends, which lost 7 bases and 8 bases, there was a span of 20 bases. In DNA form, the CDR3 reads TGTGCCAGCACCCGAGGGAGGGGCCGGGAAGGCTACACCTTC. It translates to CASTRGRGREGYTF.

V is TRBV4-1 and J is TRBJ1-4; D is ambiguous. There are 18 residues in the CDR3. Germline-derived CDR1 and CDR2 are MGHRA and YSYEKL. Trimming removed 1 base at V and 0 bases at J, with 15 bases between. The CDR3 is CASSQVIGLSATNEKLFF. The CDR3 DNA reads as TGCGCCAGCAGCCAAGTTATTGGCCTCAGTGCAACTAATGAAAAACTGTTTTTT.

This clone was picked up a small number of times. The CDR3 loop reads CASSTDSRTEAFF. DNA for the CDR3: TGCGCCAGCAGCACCGATAGTCGTACTGAAGCTTTCTTT. This sequence joins TRBV5-1 and TRBJ1-1; D is ambiguous. CDR1 is SGHRS, CDR2 YFSETQ, per germline. The CDR3 is made up of 13 amino acids. Trimming stripped 4 bases from V and 5 bases from J, with 12 bases between.

A note on this clone: The sample holds other DNA sequences that translate to the same CDR3. This chain connects TRBV7-2 to TRBJ2-3; 7 bases fit TRBD2. The V and J ends lost 0 bases and 1 base, in that order; junction bases with no gene match: 1. CDR3 length: 15 amino acids. CDR1 is SGHTA and CDR2 is FQGNSA in the germline V gene. The CDR3 loop reads CASSLAAGGTDTQYF. DNA for the CDR3: TGTGCCAGCAGCTTAGCGGCGGGGGGCACAGATACGCAGTATTTT.

The chain employs TRBV5-5 and TRBJ2-7; D not certain. V gave up 0 bases and J gave up 5 bases, with 6 bases separating them. Germline V gene sequence: CDR1 SGHKS, CDR2 YYEKEE (reference sequence). The CDR3 is made up of 12 amino acids. The CDR3 spells CASSLDSHEQYF. CDR3 coding DNA: TGTGCCAGCAGCTTGGACAGCCACGAGCAGTACTTC.

The chain combines TRBV11-2 with TRBJ2-3; D perhaps matches TRBD2 (5 bases). This CDR3 spans 15 amino acids. The V end was cut by 5 bases, the J end by 0 bases, with 12 bases between. CDR1 SGHAT and CDR2 FQNNGV come from the germline V gene. CDR3 in amino acids: CASSLRATSTDTQYF. As DNA, the CDR3 is TGTGCCAGCAGCCTGCGGGCTACTAGCACAGATACGCAGTATTTT.

CDR3 region: CASSPGGANTEAFF. The DNA of the CDR3 is TGCGCCAGCAGCCCGGGGGGGGCAAACACTGAAGCTTTCTTT. The chain carries TRBV5-1 and TRBJ1-1, with D possibly matching TRBD1 (6 bases). Trimming stripped 4 bases from V and 2 bases from J, with 12 bases between. Germline-derived CDR1 and CDR2 are SGHRS and YFSETQ. The CDR3 covers 14 residues.

This chain connects TRBV10-3 to TRBJ1-5; D ambiguous. The germline V gene has CDR1 ENHRY and CDR2 SYGVKD. Deletions cut 6 bases from V and 4 bases from J, with 13 bases between. The length of the CDR3 is 14 residues. As DNA, the CDR3 is TGTGCCATCAGCGCCGGGGTATTTAATCAGCCCCAGCATTTT. It encodes CAISAGVFNQPQHF.

The chain links TRBV13 to TRBJ2-2; 7 bases fit TRBD2. J lost 4 bases, V lost 5 bases, and 4 bases had no gene match. The CDR3 loop spans 14 amino acids. CDR1 is PRHDT and CDR2 is FYEKMQ in the germline V gene (reference sequence). In nucleotides, the CDR3 is TGTGCCAGCAGCCAGGGAGGGACCACCGGGGAGCTGTTTTTT. The encoded protein is CASSQGGTTGELFF.

In the case of this clone: The sample holds other DNA sequences that translate to the same CDR3. The chain combines TRBV6-5 with TRBJ1-1; unclear D gene. V was pared by 0 bases and J by 1 base, with 6 bases between. Germline CDR1 and CDR2: MNHEY and SVGAGI. The CDR3 length is 14 residues. In nucleotides, the CDR3 is TGTGCCAGCAGTTACTCGGAGGGGAACACTGAAGCTTTCTTT. It yields the protein CASSYSEGNTEAFF.

This chain joins TRBV7-9 and TRBJ2-7; D is ambiguous. Trimming pared 4 bases from V and 7 bases from J, leaving 8 bases between. The CDR3 extends over 11 amino acids. Germline V gives CDR1 SEHNR, CDR2 FQNEAQ (reference sequence). The CDR3 DNA sequence: TGTGCCAGCAGCTCCATCCGGGAGCAGTACTTC. This translates into CASSSIREQYF.

As to this clone: Relative to the germline gene, one junction end is altered; a read error may explain this. This sequence joins TRBV7-7 and TRBJ2-5; TRBD2 aligns across 8 bases. CDR3 length equals 14 residues. The germline V gene has CDR1 SSHAT and CDR2 FNYEAQ (reference sequence). CDR3 region: CASTSGTRGETQYF. DNA of the CDR3: TGTGCTAGCACCTCCGGGACTAGGGGAGAGACCCAGTACTTC.

This chain connects TRBV7-2 to TRBJ1-6; 7 positions match TRBD1. J gave up 7 bases and V 0 bases, and 6 bases lay outside the gene matches. The CDR3 consists of 16 residues. Germline V lookup: CDR1 SGHTA, CDR2 FQGNSA. The CDR3 DNA sequence: TGTGCCAGCAGCTTAGCGAGGGGGCGGTTCAATTCACCCCTCCACTTT. Its protein is CASSLARGRFNSPLHF.

On this clone: Other DNA sequences in this specimen translate into the identical CDR3. The chain uses TRBV28 and TRBJ1-2; D is ambiguous. Trimming pared 2 bases from V and 2 bases from J, leaving 6 bases between. Per the germline V gene, CDR1 is MDHEN and CDR2 is SYDVKM. This CDR3 is 13 amino acids long. As DNA, the CDR3 is TGTGCCAGCAGTTTAGGCCAGAACTATGGCTACACCTTC. Residues: CASSLGQNYGYTF.

CDR3 nucleotide sequence: TGTGCCAGCAGTTTAGGGGCCGATTCACCCCTCCACTTT. It yields the protein CASSLGADSPLHF. The chain has TRBV6-5 and TRBJ1-6; possibly TRBD1 for D (5 bases). Germline V gives CDR1 MNHEY, CDR2 SVGAGI. V gave up 4 bases and J gave up 8 bases, with 9 bases separating them. CDR3 length: 13 residues.

The chain is built from TRBV7-2 and TRBJ2-3, with TRBD2 identical over 9 bases. The length of the CDR3 is 15 residues. V shed 4 bases, J shed 4 bases, and the junction held 6 bases outside the gene matches. CDR1 is SGHTA and CDR2 is FQGNSA in the germline V gene. The CDR3 sequence is CASSSLAGKSDTQYF. Here the CDR3 DNA reads TGTGCCAGCAGCTCTCTAGCGGGGAAGTCAGATACGCAGTATTTT.

This chain uses TRBV27 with TRBJ2-7, with a weak D call TRBD1 (6 bases). Germline V CDR1 and CDR2: MNHEY, SMNVEV (reference sequence). This CDR3 contains 14 residues. V was pared by 6 bases and J by 1 base, with 13 bases between. The CDR3 DNA sequence: TGTGCCAGCAGCCTACAGGGACCTTCCTACGAGCAGTACTTC. Its protein is CASSLQGPSYEQYF.

The chain recombines TRBV19 with TRBJ2-1, with 10 nucleotides matching TRBD2. The J segment lost 7 bases and the V segment lost 6 bases, leaving 9 bases of the junction unmatched. Germline loops: CDR1 LNHDA, CDR2 SQIVND (reference sequence). The CDR3 consists of 15 residues. The CDR3, as DNA: TGTGCCAGTAGCTCCCTAGCGGGAGTGGGTAATGAGCAGTTCTTC. Its translation is CASSSLAGVGNEQFF.

The chain couples TRBV18 to TRBJ1-1, with D maybe TRBD1 (6 bases). CDR3 length: 14 residues. V dropped 6 bases and J dropped 1 base, with 12 bases sitting between them. Germline CDR1 KGHSH, CDR2 LQKENI. CDR3 coding DNA: TGTGCCAGCTCTCCGACGACAGGGAACACTGAAGCTTTCTTT. Residues: CASSPTTGNTEAFF.

The chain combines TRBV6-5 with TRBJ2-7, with D perhaps matching TRBD1 (6 bases). This CDR3 contains 14 residues. The V and J ends lost 6 bases and 3 bases respectively, with 15 bases between them. Per germline, CDR1 MNHEY and CDR2 SVGAGI. The CDR3 loop is CASSETGVHYEQYF. As DNA, the CDR3 is TGTGCCAGCAGCGAGACAGGCGTACACTACGAGCAGTACTTC.

The gene calls are TRBV27 and TRBJ2-7; the match to TRBD1 covers 8 bases. The germline gives CDR1 MNHEY, CDR2 SMNVEV (reference sequence). This CDR3 has 16 amino acids. J was trimmed by 4 bases and V by 6 bases; bases with no gene match: 14. The CDR3 sequence: CASRVTTGVAGYEQYF. CDR3 bases: TGTGCCAGCAGAGTAACGACAGGGGTGGCTGGGTACGAGCAGTACTTC.